This T cell receptor beta chain came from a study of blood T cell repertoires in COVID-19. Study context: Sites in the United States, Italy and Spain provided acute and convalescent COVID-19 samples. The cDNA or gDNA used as material had been derived from T cells, B-cell-depleted T cells, or PBMCs.

Authors' methods: Researchers report that nucleated cell counts were estimated from reference gene primer amplification. The repertoire was sequenced with immunoSEQ multiplex PCR; TCRdb's copy has only in-frame clones and lacks some. From that table come the V and J calls and clone size; the DNA was used to work out D and trimming. The sample lists around 270,000 clones; approximately 89% were seen once. In germline, CDR1 is SGHTA, CDR2 FQGNSA. The CDR3 consists of 15 residues. V dropped 5 bases and J dropped 0 bases, with 8 bases sitting between them. Sequences were obtained from peripheral blood. This TCR was sampled from a man in his forties who had recovered from COVID-19. The rearrangement joins TRBV7-2 to TRBJ2-6; D call uncertain. The CDR3 spells CASSPRSSGANVLTF. The DNA for the CDR3 is TGTGCCAGCAGCCCCAGAAGCTCTGGGGCCAACGTCCTGACTTTC.